The next 23 T cell receptor beta chains were all read from a single sample in a study of T cell responses to AZD1222 COVID-19 vaccine (dated by TCRdb to about 2021). The protocol used for the library was the immunoSEQ multiplex PCR assay. TCRdb's version of the immuneACCESS table is confined to in-frame rearrangements and falls short of the full clone set. An unresolved V gene accounts for under half of the shortfall where checked; the remainder is of unknown origin. The sample records some 120,000 clones, 88% of which are singletons. About 5% of the sample is taken by the ten largest. The intended sense of this specimen's time point label: baseline before first vaccination. The material sequenced was peripheral blood, taken on day 0 of AZD1222 vaccination. The receptors come from an adult in good health.

V and J are TRBV16 and TRBJ2-2; D tentatively fits TRBD1 or TRBD2 (5 bases each). CDR3 length: 15 residues. Germline CDR1 is KGHSY and CDR2 is FQNENV. Between the trimmed V and J ends, which lost 0 bases and 6 bases, there was a span of 11 bases. This CDR3 reads CASSQSGRTAGELFF. The CDR3 nucleotides are TGTGCCAGCAGCCAATCGGGGCGGACTGCCGGGGAGCTGTTTTTT. The complete variable domain, with remaining parts taken from reference TRBV16 and TRBJ2-2, reads GEEVAQTPKHLVRGEGQKAKLYCAPIKGHSYVFWYQQVLKNEFKFLISFQNENVFDETGMPKERFSAKCLPNSPCSLEIQATKLEDSAVYFCASSQSGRTAGELFFGEGSRLTVL.

This chain uses TRBV5-1 with TRBJ2-5; D is perhaps TRBD2 (6 bases). The CDR3 has 15 amino acids. Germline CDR1 reads SGHRS; CDR2 reads YFSETQ. V was cut by 0 bases and J by 3 bases, with 12 bases left in between. The CDR3 spells CASSLGPSAKETQYF. DNA of the CDR3: TGCGCCAGCAGCTTGGGTCCTAGCGCCAAAGAGACCCAGTACTTC.

This clone appeared a single time. This chain connects TRBV6-5 to TRBJ2-5; D may be TRBD2 (6 bases). V lost 6 bases and J lost 9, with 20 bases in between. The CDR3 contains 14 residues. Per the germline V gene, CDR1 is MNHEY and CDR2 is SVGAGI. The CDR3 DNA reads TGTGCCAGCAGACCCATCGGACCCCGGAGGGCCCAGTACTTC. Its translation: CASRPIGPRRAQYF.

This clone was seen once. This chain uses TRBV9 with TRBJ1-1; D gene uncertain. There are 13 residues in the CDR3. The V end lost 0 bases, the J end lost 0 bases, and 3 bases lay between the germline ends. CDR1 and CDR2 from the germline V gene are SGDLS and YYNGEE. The CDR3 nucleotides are TGTGCCAGCAGCGTAGATATGAACACTGAAGCTTTCTTT. It encodes CASSVDMNTEAFF.

This chain's CDR3 is CASSQEQASNEKLFF. In DNA form, the CDR3 reads TGTGCCAGCAGCCAAGAACAGGCGTCTAATGAAAAACTGTTTTTT. This chain joins TRBV3-1 (or the pseudogene TRBV3-2) and TRBJ1-4, with D perhaps matching TRBD1 (5 bases). Deletions cut 0 bases from V and 3 bases from J, with 8 bases between. The CDR3 sequence is 15 residues long. The germline V gene encodes CDR1 LGHDT and CDR2 YNNKEL (reference sequence).

CDR3: CAISNTSGAVYEQYF. The CDR3 bases are TGTGCCATCAGTAATACTAGCGGGGCCGTCTACGAGCAGTACTTC. The chain combines TRBV10-3 with TRBJ2-7; 10 bases map to TRBD2. The CDR3 contains 15 residues. CDR1 is ENHRY, CDR2 SYGVKD, per germline. J gave up 3 bases and V 5 bases, and 7 bases lay outside the gene matches.

This clone was recorded only once. This sequence joins TRBV5-1 and TRBJ1-2; the D gene is possibly TRBD1 (5 bases). The germline V and J ends were trimmed by 0 bases and 8 bases, with 14 bases remaining between them. The CDR3 spans 14 residues. CDR1 is SGHRS, CDR2 YFSETQ, per germline. Here the CDR3 DNA reads TGCGCCAGCAGCTTGGCTGAGGGGAGTCTCGGCTACACCTTC. Translated, it gives CASSLAEGSLGYTF.

The V gene is TRBV6-5, the J gene TRBJ2-7; 7 bases align to TRBD1. V trimming: 6 bases; J trimming: 0 bases; junction bases outside the gene matches: 5. Per the germline V gene, CDR1 is MNHEY and CDR2 is SVGAGI. This CDR3 is built from 14 residues. DNA for the CDR3: TGTGCCAGCAGCCGACAGGGCAGCTCCTACGAGCAGTACTTC. Its protein is CASSRQGSSYEQYF.

Only a few counts were recorded for this clone. The V and J genes are TRBV2 and TRBJ1-2; D gene unclear. CDR3 length: 15 amino acids. Germline-derived CDR1 and CDR2 are SNHLY and FYNNEI. The V gene lost 2 bases and the J gene lost 5 bases, with 15 bases spanning the gap. As DNA, the CDR3 is TGTGCCAGCAGTGAACTGGCAGGACCGGAATATGGCTACACCTTC. It is translated as CASSELAGPEYGYTF.

The genes are TRBV3-1 (or the pseudogene TRBV3-2) and TRBJ1-6; D gene ambiguous. Germline V gene sequence: CDR1 LGHDT, CDR2 YNNKEL (reference sequence). This CDR3 spans 12 amino acids. V was shortened by 5 bases and J by 10 bases, with 9 bases between the two germline ends. The CDR3 loop is CASSSLGSPLHF. Written as DNA, the CDR3 is TGTGCCAGCAGCTCGCTCGGGTCACCCCTCCACTTT.

This clone was detected only a few times. The chain links TRBV6-1 to TRBJ1-2; no clear D. The CDR3 runs 13 residues. V was shortened by 1 base and J by 4 bases, with 7 bases between the two germline ends. CDR1 is MNHNS, CDR2 SASEGT, per germline. The CDR3 region is CASSEGPIYGYTF. The CDR3 DNA is TGTGCCAGCAGTGAAGGCCCTATCTATGGCTACACCTTC.

The chain has TRBV14 and TRBJ1-6; no reliable D call. CDR3 length equals 14 residues. In germline, CDR1 is SGHDN, CDR2 FVKESK. V lost 4 bases and J lost 6, with 10 bases in between. Here the CDR3 DNA reads TGTGCCAGCAGCCGGCAGAGTTCTAATTCACCCCTCCACTTT. It specifies CASSRQSSNSPLHF. Full variable domain (rest looked up from reference TRBV14 and TRBJ1-6): EAGVTQFPSHSVIEKGQTVTLRCDPISGHDNLYWYRRVMGKEIKFLLHFVKESKQDESGMPNNRFLAERTGGTYSTLKVQPAELEDSGVYFCASSRQSSNSPLHFGNGTRLTVT.

The chain employs TRBV5-5 and TRBJ1-1; D perhaps matches TRBD1 (5 bases). The ends were cut back, 6 bases at V and 8 bases at J, with 14 bases in the middle. The V gene's germline CDR1 is SGHKS and CDR2 YYEKEE (reference sequence). CDR3 length: 12 amino acids. The CDR3 nucleotides read TGTGCCAGCACCAACCGGCAGGGCGAAGCTTTCTTT. It is translated as CASTNRQGEAFF.

V is TRBV11-2 and J is TRBJ1-4; possibly TRBD1 for D (5 bases). CDR3 length: 14 amino acids. CDR1 is SGHAT and CDR2 is FQNNGV in the germline V gene. V was trimmed by 6 bases and J by 7 bases, leaving 15 bases between them. In DNA form, the CDR3 reads TGTGCCAGCAGTGAGCAGGGTTCCTTTGAAAAACTGTTTTTT. This codes for CASSEQGSFEKLFF. The full variable domain, rest sourced from reference TRBV11-2 and TRBJ1-4, is EAGVAQSPRYKIIEKRQSVAFWCNPISGHATLYWYQQILGQGPKLLIQFQNNGVVDDSQLPKDRFSAERLKGVDSTLKIQPAKLEDSAVYLCASSEQGSFEKLFFGSGTQLSVL.

The genes are TRBV7-2 and TRBJ1-2, with D tentatively TRBD1 (5 bases). CDR3 length: 13 residues. CDR1 is SGHTA, CDR2 FQGNSA, per germline. The V end lost 1 base, the J end lost 4 bases, and 7 bases lay between the germline ends. The CDR3 loop is CASSLGDLYGYTF. The CDR3 DNA is TGTGCCAGCAGCTTAGGGGACCTCTATGGCTACACCTTC.

The chain is built from TRBV7-8 and TRBJ2-1; 12 bases align to TRBD2. Germline assignment: CDR1 SGHVS and CDR2 FQNEAQ. With V trimmed by 2 bases and J by 0 bases, 5 bases remained unmatched. The CDR3 consists of 18 residues. CDR3 amino acids: CASSLLLAGGHSYNEQFF. The DNA for the CDR3 is TGTGCCAGCAGCTTACTACTAGCGGGGGGCCACTCCTACAATGAGCAGTTCTTC.

The V gene is TRBV28, the J gene TRBJ1-2, with 10 bases fitting TRBD1. Germline V gene sequence: CDR1 MDHEN, CDR2 SYDVKM. The junction had 7 bases not matched to a gene; V was cut back by 6 bases and J by 9 bases. The CDR3 has 13 amino acids. The CDR3 loop reads CASSPGQGWRYTF. The DNA of the CDR3 is TGTGCCAGCAGCCCGGGACAGGGGTGGCGCTACACCTTC.

The rearrangement uses TRBV3-1 (or the pseudogene TRBV3-2) and TRBJ1-2, with D uncertain. V lost 3 bases and J 2 bases, leaving 7 bases between the germline ends. The CDR3 spans 13 residues. Germline assignment: CDR1 LGHDT and CDR2 YNNKEL (reference sequence). This CDR3 is CASSHDTNYGYTF. CDR3 DNA sequence: TGTGCCAGCAGCCACGACACCAACTATGGCTACACCTTC.

This CDR3 reads CASSQDSPRGDTQYF. The DNA of the CDR3 is TGCGCCAGCAGCCAAGATTCTCCGCGAGGAGATACGCAGTATTTT. The chain joins TRBV4-3 to TRBJ2-3; D gene unclear. With 0 bases removed from V and 5 bases from J, the gap between germline ends came to 12 bases. Per the germline V gene, CDR1 is LGHNA and CDR2 is YSLEER. The length of the CDR3 is 15 residues.

The V gene is TRBV7-2, the J gene TRBJ2-7, with 10 bases aligning to TRBD1. V gave up 1 base and J gave up 2 bases; unmatched junction bases: 2. CDR1 is SGHTA, CDR2 FQGNSA, per germline. The CDR3 spans 15 residues. CDR3 protein: CASSLVTGGPYEQYF. CDR3 sequence (DNA): TGTGCCAGCAGCTTAGTGACAGGGGGCCCCTACGAGCAGTACTTC.

Concerning this clone itself: Distinct nucleotide sequences in the sample also encode this CDR3. The genes are TRBV6-6 and TRBJ1-1, with 8 nucleotides matching TRBD1. V trimming: 4 bases; J trimming: 4 bases; junction bases outside the gene matches: 2. CDR3 size: 13 residues. The germline gives CDR1 MNHNY, CDR2 SVGAGI (reference sequence). CDR3 sequence (DNA): TGTGCCAGCAGTTCCACAGGGGGCACTGAAGCTTTCTTT. The encoded protein is CASSSTGGTEAFF.

V and J are TRBV11-3 and TRBJ1-1; D is undetermined. The CDR3 spans 10 residues. Trimming left V 1 base short and J 7 bases short, with 1 base between. Per the germline V gene, CDR1 is SGHNT and CDR2 is YENEEA. CDR3 in DNA: TGTGCCAGCAGCTTAGGTGAAGCTTTCTTT. As protein: CASSLGEAFF.

This clone was found once. The rearrangement joins TRBV28 to TRBJ1-6, with a tentative D call TRBD1 (5 bases). The CDR3 extends over 17 amino acids. Deletions cut 6 bases from V and 2 bases from J, with 17 bases between. The V gene's germline CDR1 is MDHEN and CDR2 SYDVKM. CDR3 DNA sequence: TGTGCCAGCAGCCCTCGCCGGGGGGTGACCTATAATTCACCCCTCCACTTT. Amino acids: CASSPRRGVTYNSPLHF. The variable domain in full, with the rest retrieved from reference TRBV28 and TRBJ1-6, is DVKVTQSSRYLVKRTGEKVFLECVQDMDHENMFWYRQDPGLGLRLIYFSYDVKMKEKGDIPEGYSVSREKKERFSLILESASTNQTSMYLCASSPRRGVTYNSPLHFGNGTRLTVT.